This T cell receptor beta chain was documented in a study of T cells of healthy individuals. There are a few counts of this clonotype. TCRdb called the 5' RACE reads again in MiXCR, with one record for every CDR3 protein. The table lists about 96,000 distinct CDR3 sequences, approximately 15% of them singletons. Per the germline V gene, CDR1 is SGDLS and CDR2 is YYNGEE. The ends were cut back, 0 bases at V and 4 bases at J, with 8 bases in the middle. The CDR3 covers 14 residues. The V call is TRBV9, the J call TRBJ2-1; no clear D gene. The clonotype was recovered from a human donor in good health. The chain's CDR3 is CASSVGAEYNEQFF. The CDR3 nucleotides read TGTGCCAGCAGCGTAGGCGCGGAGTACAATGAGCAGTTCTTC.